The 7 T cell receptor beta chains in this list originate from one sample, sequenced in a study of CXCR3-negative and CXCR3-positive naive CD8 T cells. Preparation of TRB cDNA libraries relied on 5' RACE carrying UMI labels. From the 5' RACE reads, TCRdb lists one entry per CDR3 protein and no DNA. The sample has 45,000 to 70,000 distinct CDR3 sequences. Sequenced sample: memory CD8+ T cells from blood. The receptor set was obtained from a human donor in good health. Some clones in this sample may be carry-over from other donors' samples.

The rearrangement links TRBV7-2 to TRBJ2-1; TCRdb's D gene call, TRBD2, goes unchecked for lack of DNA. This CDR3 spans 17 amino acids. The germline V gene has CDR1 SGHTA and CDR2 FQGNSA. This CDR3 reads CASSPAHLAGGYNEQFF. The variable domain in full, completed from reference TRBV7-2 and TRBJ2-1, reads GAGVSQSPSNKVTEKGKDVELRCDPISGHTALYWYRQSLGQGLEFLIYFQGNSAPDKSGLPSDRFSAERTGGSVSTLTIQRTQQEDSAVYLCASSPAHLAGGYNEQFFGPGTRLTVL.

The chain employs TRBV20-1 and TRBJ2-7; the TCRdb call, TRBD1, lacks DNA for checking. The germline V gene has CDR1 DFQATT and CDR2 SNEGSKA (reference sequence). The CDR3 length is 14 residues. This CDR3 is CSAEPSPLGYEQYF.

The chain is built from TRBV6-6 and TRBJ2-1; TCRdb's assignment of TRBD2 cannot be checked, as there is no DNA. CDR3 length equals 14 residues. Looked up from germline, CDR1 is MNHNY and CDR2 is SVGAGI (reference sequence). This chain's CDR3 is CTSSYQTSYNEQFF.

CDR3: CSVDTGEDEKLFF. The chain links TRBV29-1 to TRBJ1-4. CDR1 is SQVTM and CDR2 is ANQGSEA in the germline V gene. CDR3 length equals 13 residues.

The chain is built from TRBV5-6 and TRBJ2-1; the TRBD1 assignment by TCRdb is unverifiable without DNA. Germline V CDR1 and CDR2: SGHDT, YYEEEE. This CDR3 is built from 13 residues. CDR3: CASSLVRGDEQFF.

This chain joins TRBV19 and TRBJ1-1. Germline CDR1 reads LNHDA; CDR2 reads SQIVND (reference sequence). This CDR3 spans 14 amino acids. The CDR3 here is CASSIHFGNTEAFF.

V is TRBV20-1 and J is TRBJ2-1; TCRdb reports TRBD1, a call that lacks DNA to check it against. The CDR3 extends over 13 amino acids. Germline V gene data show CDR1 as DFQATT and CDR2 as SNEGSKA (reference sequence). Here the CDR3 reads CSARGPGWNEQFF.